This TCR beta chain appears in the sequencing data of a study of blood T cell repertoires in COVID-19. Across the whole study: COVID-19 samples, acute and convalescent, were from the United States, Italy and Spain. In each case, the material was cDNA or gDNA derived from T cells, B-cell-depleted T cells, or PBMCs.

Original processing methods: By means of reference gene primer amplification, nucleated cell counts were estimated. Profiled with immunoSEQ multiplex PCR; TCRdb holds only in-frame clones, not every one. V and J calls plus clone size are reproduced from that table; the DNA served to infer D and trimming. Of around 290,000 clones listed, about 86% are singletons. V lost 6 bases and J lost 2, with 7 bases in between. The CDR3 is 12 residues long. The germline gives CDR1 SQVTM, CDR2 ANQGSEA. The rearrangement joins TRBV29-1 to TRBJ2-2; unclear D gene. The source material was peripheral blood. The clonotype was recovered from a woman aged 70-85 years with COVID-19, enrolled during active disease. The CDR3 loop is CSVQDNTGELFF. Here the CDR3 DNA reads TGCAGCGTGCAGGATAACACCGGGGAGCTGTTTTTT.